This TCR beta chain appears in the sequencing data of a study of blood T cell repertoires in COVID-19. Some clones are missing from TCRdb's copy, which holds only in-frame ones; the method was immunoSEQ multiplex PCR. The table includes 150,000 to 200,000 clones, nearly 85% detected once. The CDR3 is 22 residues long. Germline CDR1 reads SGHTA; CDR2 reads FQGTGA. V lost 6 bases, J lost 0 bases, and 26 bases stayed unmatched. The TCR sequence derives from a woman in her 30s with acute or convalescent COVID-19. The sequencing input was peripheral blood. The chain combines TRBV7-3 with TRBJ2-1; 7 positions match TRBD1. The chain's CDR3 is CASRPQTGTEYPSYNSYNEQFF. As DNA, the CDR3 is TGTGCCAGCAGACCCCAAACCGGGACAGAGTACCCATCATACAACTCCTACAATGAGCAGTTCTTC.